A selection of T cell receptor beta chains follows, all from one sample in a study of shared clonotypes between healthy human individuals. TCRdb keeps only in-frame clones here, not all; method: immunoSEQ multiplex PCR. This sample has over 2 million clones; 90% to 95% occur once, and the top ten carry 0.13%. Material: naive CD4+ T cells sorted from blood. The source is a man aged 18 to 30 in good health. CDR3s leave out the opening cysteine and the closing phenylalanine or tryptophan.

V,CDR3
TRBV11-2,ASSLAGLALNEQY
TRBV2,ASSAYRQGQNEKLF
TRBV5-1,ASSLAPRASYNEQF
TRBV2,ASQSGSSYNSPLH
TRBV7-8,ASSLDREKDYNEQF
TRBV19,ASSPTDSPNQPQH
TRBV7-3,ASSFHGTNTGELF
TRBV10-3,AISEGGGRETQY
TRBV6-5,ASSSTSGRGKNIQY
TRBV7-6,ASSLLAGGNQPQH
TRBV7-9,ASSFDGVTEAF
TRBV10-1,ASSESGQNYGYT
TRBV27,AITTTGYNQPQH
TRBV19,ASSAGTDVYEQY
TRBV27,ASSMGTALFYGYT
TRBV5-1,ASSWGQAINTEAF
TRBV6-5,ASGQGGGNEQF
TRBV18,ASDGGTGGTEAF